What follows are 16 T cell receptor beta chains derived from one specimen sequenced in a study of T cells in Graves' hyperthyroidism and ophthalmopathy. The TCR beta CDR3 regions underwent amplification using RNA transcripts as the source. An initial round of RT-PCR targeting the TCR CDR3 relied on the HTBI primer set. TCRdb passed the multiplex PCR reads through MiXCR, listing each CDR3 protein once. This table holds under 350,000 distinct CDR3 sequences, 15% to 20% found once. Source material: blood. The receptors were gathered from a woman aged 50 to 60 with Graves' hyperthyroidism.

This clonotype came up a few times. The chain links TRBV7-9 to TRBJ1-1, with TRBD1 matching 8 bases. With V trimmed by 8 bases and J by 3 bases, 5 bases remained unmatched. CDR3 length: 13 residues. Germline V gene sequence: CDR1 SEHNR, CDR2 FQNEAQ (reference sequence). CDR3 protein: CASGQGRDTEAFF. The CDR3 bases are TGTGCCAGCGGACAGGGAAGGGACACTGAAGCTTTCTTT.

The rearrangement uses TRBV10-3 and TRBJ2-2, with TRBD2 matching 8 bases. The CDR3 totals 15 residues. After removal of 8 bases from V and 1 base from J, the junction contained 6 bases not matched to a gene. Germline V lookup: CDR1 ENHRY, CDR2 SYGVKD. The CDR3 nucleotides are TGTGCCATCTGGACTACTAGCGGGAACACCGGGGAGCTGTTTTTT. This sequence encodes CAIWTTSGNTGELFF.

This chain connects TRBV20-1 to TRBJ2-7; D is perhaps TRBD1 (5 bases). Germline V lookup: CDR1 DFQATT, CDR2 SNEGSKA (reference sequence). The CDR3 is 14 amino acids. The V end lost 5 bases, the J end lost 2 bases, and 16 bases lay between the germline ends. CDR3 region: CSAAPRGQPYEQYV. CDR3 coding DNA: TGCAGTGCTGCCCCAAGGGGTCAGCCCTACGAGCAGTACGTC.

This clonotype was counted between two and nine times. The CDR3 DNA reads TGTGCCAGCGGAAGGACAGGGGGCTACGTCACCGGGGAGCTGTTTTTT. Protein sequence: CASGRTGGYVTGELFF. The V and J genes are TRBV5-6 and TRBJ2-2; 11 nucleotides line up with TRBD1. Germline V CDR1 and CDR2: SGHDT, YYEEEE. V shed 7 bases and J 4 bases; nucleotides not matched to a gene: 9. This CDR3 contains 16 residues.

The rearrangement joins TRBV5-1 to TRBJ2-2, with D hard to call. The CDR3 has 12 residues. Germline CDR1 reads SGHRS; CDR2 reads YFSETQ. Trimming removed 3 bases at V and 9 bases at J, with 9 bases between. CDR3 DNA: TGCGCCAGCAGCTCAATCGGTAGGGAGCTGTTTTTT. Translation gives CASSSIGRELFF.

The V gene is TRBV7-6, the J gene TRBJ1-1; 9 bases match TRBD1. V was pared by 0 bases and J by 4 bases, with 6 bases of the junction left unmatched. The CDR3 is 16 amino acids. Germline V CDR1 and CDR2: SGHVS, FNYEAQ. CDR3 sequence (DNA): TGTGCCAGCAGCTTAGCCGTGGGACAGGGCACCACTGAAGCTTTCTTT. Translation: CASSLAVGQGTTEAFF.

This clonotype showed up just a few times. CDR3 nucleotide sequence: TGTGCCAGCAAGGGACAGCACTATGGCTACACCTTC. Amino acid sequence: CASKGQHYGYTF. The V and J genes are TRBV5-4 and TRBJ1-2, with 7 nucleotides matching TRBD1. Germline loops: CDR1 SGHNT, CDR2 YYREEE (reference sequence). The CDR3 totals 12 residues. The J segment lost 3 bases and the V segment lost 6 bases, leaving 2 bases of the junction unmatched.

This clonotype was seen repeatedly, ten times or more. The genes are TRBV7-8 and TRBJ1-4; D ambiguous. The CDR3 runs to 18 residues. Germline V gene lookup returns CDR1 SGHVS and CDR2 FQNEAQ. With 2 bases removed from V and 2 bases from J, the gap between germline ends came to 18 bases. The CDR3 coding sequence is TGTGCCAGCAGCTTATCGAGGACCATAGGGAAGACTAATGAAAAACTGTTTTTT. Its translation: CASSLSRTIGKTNEKLFF.

The V gene is TRBV6-2 or TRBV6-3, the J gene TRBJ2-2; TRBD1 agrees at 8 bases. Germline CDR1 and CDR2: MNHEY and SVGEGT. V lost 4 bases and J lost 7; bases outside the gene matches: 11. This CDR3 spans 16 amino acids. For the CDR3, the DNA is TGTGCCAGCAGTTTCAAGACAGGGGCATTAGGCGGGGAGCTGTTTTTT. It translates to CASSFKTGALGGELFF.

Only a few counts were recorded for this clonotype. The CDR3 bases are TGCGCCAGCAGCCCTACCCGGCTAGCGGGAGGAGTACCAGATACGCAGTATTTT. Amino acids: CASSPTRLAGGVPDTQYF. V and J are TRBV4-1 and TRBJ2-3; 11 nucleotides agree with TRBD2. Trimming removed 4 bases from V and 4 bases from J; junction bases left unmatched: 13. Germline lookup yields CDR1 MGHRA and CDR2 YSYEKL. The CDR3 runs to 18 residues.

With respect to this clonotype: A much larger clone differs from this one at a single base, so this may be a read error. The V and J genes are TRBV7-2 and TRBJ2-3, with a possible D match to TRBD2 (6 bases). This CDR3 has 15 amino acids. Germline V gene lookup returns CDR1 SGHTA and CDR2 FQGNSA. Trimming removed 5 bases at V and 4 bases at J, with 16 bases between. This chain's CDR3 is CASSMKNGGADTQYF. CDR3 DNA: TGTGCCAGCAGCATGAAAAACGGCGGGGCAGATACGCAGTATTTT.

The rearrangement links TRBV4-2 to TRBJ2-7; 12 bases are a match to TRBD2. V dropped 0 bases and J dropped 4; count of bases not matched to a gene: 10. The CDR3 runs 18 residues. CDR1 is LGHNA and CDR2 is YNFKEQ in the germline V gene. In DNA, the CDR3 is TGTGCCAGCAGCCAAGATCCTAGCGGGAGGGGGGCAGAATACGAGCAGTACTTC. This codes for CASSQDPSGRGAEYEQYF.

Comments on this clonotype: At one end the junction does not follow the germline gene, possibly because of a read error. This rearrangement joins TRBV9 to TRBJ1-4, with 7 positions matching TRBD1. Germline V gene lookup returns CDR1 SGDLS and CDR2 YYNGEE. This CDR3 is built from 16 residues. CDR3 region: CVSSVSGTVTNEKLFF. CDR3 in DNA: TGTGTCAGCAGCGTGTCCGGGACAGTTACGAATGAAAAACTGTTTTTT.

The J gene is TRBJ2-3, the V gene TRBV10-3; D is ambiguous. V lost 2 bases and J lost 11, with 8 bases in between. This CDR3 has 11 residues. Germline CDR1 and CDR2: ENHRY and SYGVKD. CDR3 bases: TGTGCCATCAGTGAGGACGGTATGCAGTATTTT. The encoded protein is CAISEDGMQYF.

Many counts were recorded for this clonotype. The chain links TRBV18 to TRBJ1-5; D call uncertain. The CDR3 sequence is 13 residues long. V shed 1 base and J shed 11 bases, with 12 bases lying between them. Germline CDR1 KGHSH, CDR2 LQKENI. CDR3 protein: CASSPREGGSQHF. The CDR3 nucleotides read TGTGCCAGCTCACCACGGGAAGGAGGATCCCAGCATTTT.

The chain joins TRBV6-2 or TRBV6-3 to TRBJ1-2; no definite D call. CDR1 is MNHEY and CDR2 is SVGEGT in the germline V gene. V shed 2 bases and J shed 5 bases, with 12 bases lying between them. The length of the CDR3 is 14 residues. The CDR3 DNA reads as TGTGCCAGCAGTTACGCAGGCAGCAAATATGGCTACACCTTC. Translated: CASSYAGSKYGYTF.